This T cell receptor beta chain stems from a study of blood T cell repertoires in COVID-19. Study-wide context: Samples came from the United States, Italy and Spain, spanning acute and convalescent COVID-19.

TCRdb's table, derived via immunoSEQ multiplex PCR, lists solely in-frame clones and lacks some. The sample lists under 200,000 clones; 82% were seen once. The J segment lost 4 bases and the V segment lost 3 bases, leaving 5 bases of the junction unmatched. From germline, CDR1 is SGHRS and CDR2 YFSETQ. The CDR3 loop spans 15 amino acids. Seattle-derived patients entered the study during active infection and were followed longitudinally. V usage is TRBV5-1 and J usage is TRBJ2-2; 8 positions match TRBD2. The clonotype comes from a woman in her sixties or seventies with COVID-19, enrolled during active disease. Sequenced input: peripheral blood. The DNA of the CDR3 is TGCGCCAGCAGCTCCAGACTAGCGAGCACCGGGGAGCTGTTTTTT. Translating it yields CASSSRLASTGELFF.